The clone carrying this T cell receptor (beta chain) is categorized as medium-sized. The antigen is not known. The SP2 primer and nested alpha and beta constant region primers amplified ligated cDNA in four rounds. Blood and skin TCR RNA was reverse transcribed with alpha and beta constant primers. MiXCR, applied by TCRdb to the UMI-ligation and nested PCR reads, yields one record per CDR3 protein. In the table there are over 11,000 distinct CDR3 sequences, about 5% of which are singletons. Documented treatment: skin biopsy from PPD injection site in Mantoux-positive individual. TCR cDNA received a 3' ligated oligonucleotide that carried a UMI. Tuberculin skin test biopsies were taken where PPD was injected in Mantoux-positive people. This specimen belongs to a study of naive and memory T cell subsets. V dropped 4 bases and J dropped 5 bases, with 11 bases sitting between them. The CDR3 consists of 14 residues. Germline V gives CDR1 SGHTA, CDR2 FQGNSA.

Whole-study results and caveats: This RNA-based method may be sensitive to activation-related transcript changes. Both skin biopsy types reportedly yielded TCRs, tuberculin sites far more.

This chain links TRBV7-2 with TRBJ2-2; D remains unclear. This specimen was skin, taken from a tuberculin skin test site. The TCR was taken from an adult in good health. In DNA, the CDR3 is TGTGCCAGCAGCTACGGGCCGCCAACCGGGGAGCTGTTTTTT. It specifies CASSYGPPTGELFF.